These 11 T cell receptor beta chains were all obtained from the same sample, sequenced in a study of radiation and T cells in renal cell carcinoma. The time point here: baseline pretreatment blood. As for treatment: 15 Gy SBRT to primary tumor, nephrectomy 4 weeks later. Produced via immunoSEQ multiplex PCR; TCRdb's table is partial and in-frame only. The data contain about 160,000 clones, about nine tenths of them singletons. The source was blood, collected from a patient whose treatment included radiotherapy and nephrectomy. The receptors originated from a woman in her 70s with renal cell carcinoma.

The J gene is TRBJ2-3, the V gene TRBV5-1; a weak D match, TRBD2 (6 bases). V gave up 0 bases and J gave up 3 bases, with 14 bases separating them. CDR1 is SGHRS and CDR2 is YFSETQ in the germline V gene. CDR3 length: 16 residues. In nucleotides, the CDR3 is TGCGCCAGCAGCTTGGAACCGGGGGTAGGAACAGATACGCAGTATTTT. Translated, it gives CASSLEPGVGTDTQYF.

This clone was recorded only once. This chain connects TRBV5-1 to TRBJ2-5; no clear D. V lost 0 bases, J lost 5 bases, and 8 bases lay in between. Germline V gives CDR1 SGHRS, CDR2 YFSETQ. CDR3 length: 13 amino acids. Here the CDR3 reads CASSLALGETQYF. The CDR3 region has the DNA TGCGCCAGCAGCTTGGCCTTAGGGGAGACCCAGTACTTC.

V usage is TRBV29-1 and J usage is TRBJ2-6; D may be TRBD1 (6 bases). With 6 bases removed from V and 1 base from J, the gap between germline ends came to 10 bases. This CDR3 spans 14 amino acids. The V gene's germline CDR1 is SQVTM and CDR2 ANQGSEA. The CDR3 protein is CSVSQGSGANVLTF. The CDR3 nucleotides read TGCAGCGTCTCACAGGGTTCTGGGGCCAACGTCCTGACTTTC.

The gene calls are TRBV11-2 and TRBJ1-3, with unresolved D. This CDR3 spans 16 amino acids. Germline V gene sequence: CDR1 SGHAT, CDR2 FQNNGV. The V end lost 1 base, the J end lost 0 bases, and 10 bases lay between the germline ends. As DNA, the CDR3 is TGTGCCAGCAGCTTAGGGTCGGCAGCCTCTGGAAACACCATATATTTT. It translates to CASSLGSAASGNTIYF.

The V call is TRBV10-3, the J call TRBJ1-1; 11 nucleotides match TRBD1. CDR1 and CDR2 from the germline V gene are ENHRY and SYGVKD. With 5 bases clipped from V and 3 bases from J, the junction kept 8 bases outside the gene matches. The CDR3 runs to 16 residues. The DNA of the CDR3 is TGTGCCATCAGTCCGGGACAGGGGGGGAAGGACACTGAAGCTTTCTTT. It codes for CAISPGQGGKDTEAFF.

The chain couples TRBV19 to TRBJ2-7; D may correspond to TRBD1 or TRBD2 (5 bases each). CDR1 and CDR2 (germline): LNHDA, SQIVND (reference sequence). The CDR3 spans 14 residues. Trimming cost V 6 bases and J 0 bases, with 12 bases left between them. The CDR3 DNA reads TGTGCCAGTAGGCCGGGACCGCACTCCTACGAGCAGTACTTC. Amino acid sequence: CASRPGPHSYEQYF.

This rearrangement joins TRBV6-5 to TRBJ1-5; D unresolved. Trimming took off 0 bases at V and 5 bases at J, with 11 bases between the two ends. This CDR3 is 15 amino acids long. Germline values: CDR1 MNHEY, CDR2 SVGAGI. In DNA, the CDR3 is TGTGCCAGCAGTTACTCGGGAGGGCTTGATCAGCCCCAGCATTTT. Protein product: CASSYSGGLDQPQHF.

The J gene is TRBJ2-3, the V gene TRBV29-1; perhaps TRBD1 as D (6 bases). Looked up from germline, CDR1 is SQVTM and CDR2 is ANQGSEA. The CDR3 runs 14 residues. Trimming stripped 4 bases from V and 1 base from J, with 12 bases between. CDR3 protein: CSVVGGSRTDTQYF. In DNA form, the CDR3 reads TGCAGCGTTGTTGGGGGCTCCCGCACAGATACGCAGTATTTT.

The rearrangement links TRBV23-1 to TRBJ1-2, with no clear D. TRBV23-1 is given ORF status, its function remaining uncertain. V lost 0 bases, J lost 2 bases, and 7 bases lay in between. This CDR3 contains 14 residues. The CDR3 sequence is CASSQSRANYGYTF. The CDR3 bases are TGCGCCAGCAGTCAATCACGGGCGAACTATGGCTACACCTTC.

This sequence joins TRBV5-6 and TRBJ1-1; tentatively, D is TRBD1 (5 bases). The CDR3 sequence is 12 residues long. Per germline, CDR1 SGHDT and CDR2 YYEEEE. The V gene lost 5 bases and the J gene lost 4 bases, with 9 bases spanning the gap. The CDR3 here is CASRGLTTEAFF. CDR3 nucleotides: TGTGCCAGCAGGGGACTGACCACTGAAGCTTTCTTT.

The V and J genes are TRBV7-9 and TRBJ2-6; no firm D call. Trimming took off 5 bases at V and 0 bases at J, with 11 bases between the two ends. The germline V gene has CDR1 SEHNR and CDR2 FQNEAQ (reference sequence). This CDR3 has 16 residues. CDR3 nucleotide sequence: TGTGCCAGCAGCGGACGACTGCTCTCTGGGGCCAACGTCCTGACTTTC. This encodes CASSGRLLSGANVLTF.